The 3 T cell receptor beta chains reported below all come from one sample, sequenced in a study of ipilimumab plus nivolumab after autologous stem cell transplantation. Clones were sequenced by immunoSEQ multiplex PCR, and TCRdb holds only the in-frame ones, with some missing. The sample has about 15,000 clones; about 65% are singletons. The sequencing used PBMCs, collected in a trial of ipilimumab plus nivolumab as post-transplant consolidation. Every receptor here comes from a male donor with diffuse large B-cell lymphoma.

The V and J genes are TRBV19 and TRBJ1-1; TRBD1 aligns across 7 bases. Trimming at V came to 4 bases and at J to 5 bases, leaving 10 bases not matched to a gene. Germline lookup yields CDR1 LNHDA and CDR2 SQIVND (reference sequence). CDR3 length equals 15 residues. CDR3 in amino acids: CASSRGTVPGTEAFF. CDR3 nucleotide sequence: TGTGCCAGTAGTAGGGGGACAGTTCCAGGTACTGAAGCTTTCTTT.

The genes are TRBV28 and TRBJ2-7; possible D gene TRBD1, 7 bases. Trimming shortened V by 3 bases and J by 4 bases, and 10 bases separated the two germline ends. This CDR3 is built from 13 residues. CDR1 and CDR2 from the germline V gene are MDHEN and SYDVKM. CDR3 protein: CASSLRDRYEQYF. As DNA, the CDR3 is TGTGCCAGCAGTTTGCGGGACAGATACGAGCAGTACTTC.

This clone was observed a few times. The chain uses TRBV7-9 and TRBJ2-3, with TRBD1 as a possible D gene (6 bases). Looked up from germline, CDR1 is SEHNR and CDR2 is FQNEAQ (reference sequence). The CDR3 is made up of 14 amino acids. Trimming took 4 bases from V and 4 from J, leaving 12 bases between them. The CDR3 sequence: CASSSRGMADTQYF. The CDR3 DNA reads TGTGCCAGCAGCTCCAGGGGTATGGCAGATACGCAGTATTTT.